The rows below give T cell receptor beta chains drawn from one sample of a study of PD-1 and CTLA-4 blockade in melanoma. The method was immunoSEQ multiplex PCR; TCRdb's version includes in-frame clones alone and lacks a portion of them. The data show 20,000 to 25,000 clones, 88% seen once. Sample: CD8+ T cells from peripheral blood, taken before anti-PD-1 treatment. Receptors originate from a human donor with melanoma. CDR3s include the opening cysteine and the closing phenylalanine or tryptophan. A D gene is named only where the DNA matches it firmly. The size field is filled for only some rows; it gives once, few, many or a size class.

d_gene,abundance,j_gene,v_gene,CDR3nt,CDR3aa
NA,NA,TRBJ1-2,TRBV30,TGTGCCTGGAGTGTACTGACCCTGGATGACTATGGCTACACCTTC,CAWSVLTLDDYGYTF
TRBD1,NA,TRBJ1-5,TRBV19,TGTGCCAGTAGCCCTCGGGACAGGGCTGATCAGCCCCAGCATTTT,CASSPRDRADQPQHF
TRBD2,NA,TRBJ2-5,TRBV6-6,TGTGCCAGCAGTCGGTCTGAGCGGGGGGGCCGGAAAGAGACCCAGTACTTC,CASSRSERGGRKETQYF
NA,NA,TRBJ1-5,TRBV6-2/TRBV6-3,TGTGCCAGCAGTTACCGCCCGTCGGATCAGCCCCAGCATTTT,CASSYRPSDQPQHF
TRBD1,NA,TRBJ1-1,TRBV15,TGTGCCACCAGCAGGGGACAGGGAACTGAAGCTTTCTTT,CATSRGQGTEAFF
TRBD2,NA,TRBJ2-7,TRBV27,TGTGCCAGCAGTTTAGGGGGACTAGCCGTTTACGAGCAGTACTTC,CASSLGGLAVYEQYF
NA,NA,TRBJ1-6,TRBV15,TGTGCCACCAGCAGAGATGACGAGGGCTCACCCCTCCACTTT,CATSRDDEGSPLHF
NA,NA,TRBJ1-1,TRBV2,TGTGCCAGCAGTCGGGGGGAGAACACTGAAGCTTTCTTT,CASSRGENTEAFF
TRBD1,few,TRBJ2-7,TRBV7-6,TGTGCCAGCAGCCGCACGGACAGGGGAGACTTC,CASSRTDRGDF
TRBD2,NA,TRBJ2-1,TRBV10-2,TGCGCCAGCAGTGAGTTTGATAGCGGGACCTACAATGAGCAGTTCTTC,CASSEFDSGTYNEQFF
NA,NA,TRBJ2-1,TRBV24-1,TGTGCCACCAGTGAGGCGGCAGCGAGCTCCTACAATGAGCAGTTCTTC,CATSEAAASSYNEQFF